This T cell receptor beta chain was retrieved from a study of shared clonotypes between healthy human individuals. Generated by immunoSEQ multiplex PCR, the TCRdb table keeps only in-frame clones and is missing some. The sample holds about 380,000 clones; about 96% are singletons and the top ten take 0.25% to 0.35%. Germline CDR1 SGHRS, CDR2 YFSETQ. The CDR3 has 15 residues. Trimming removed 5 bases from V and 7 bases from J; junction bases left unmatched: 11. V gene TRBV5-1 combines with J gene TRBJ2-2, with TRBD2 matching 7 bases. The receptor was isolated from a man younger than 45 in good health. The source material was memory CD8+ T cells sorted from blood. Sample subset: CD45RO+ cells pooled with CCR7-negative TemRA cells. The chain's CDR3 is CASSASPRENGELFF. The DNA of the CDR3 is TGCGCCAGCAGTGCCTCTCCGCGGGAGAACGGGGAGCTGTTTTTT.